What follows are 8 T cell receptor beta chains derived from one specimen sequenced in a study of blood T cell repertoires in COVID-19. The data were produced by immunoSEQ multiplex PCR, yet TCRdb's version contains in-frame clones alone and is incomplete. The sample holds hundreds of thousands of clones, 80% to 90% seen once. Input material: peripheral blood. Every receptor here comes from a woman aged 80 or over with active or convalescent COVID-19.

The chain is built from TRBV9 and TRBJ1-5, with a tentative D call TRBD1 (5 bases). The germline V gene encodes CDR1 SGDLS and CDR2 YYNGEE. With 0 bases removed from V and 4 bases from J, the gap between germline ends came to 20 bases. The CDR3 spans 18 residues. The CDR3 nucleotides are TGTGCCAGCAGCGTAGAGGCCCTGGGGCGGGGGGATAATCAGCCCCAGCATTTT. Its protein product is CASSVEALGRGDNQPQHF.

V usage is TRBV7-2 and J usage is TRBJ1-2, with 9 bases aligning to TRBD1. Germline CDR1 SGHTA, CDR2 FQGNSA. Unmatched junction bases numbered 6, after V lost 3 bases and J lost 7 bases. The CDR3 consists of 14 residues. This CDR3 reads CASSFTGGTFGYTF. The DNA of the CDR3 is TGTGCCAGCAGCTTTACAGGGGGCACGTTTGGCTACACCTTC.

The chain recombines TRBV4-1 with TRBJ2-3; D gene ambiguous. The germline V and J ends were trimmed by 2 bases and 9 bases, with 9 bases remaining between them. Germline V gene sequence: CDR1 MGHRA, CDR2 YSYEKL. The CDR3 extends over 12 amino acids. In nucleotides, the CDR3 is TGCGCCAGCAGCCAACCTCCAAGCACGCAGTATTTT. Translation: CASSQPPSTQYF.

The rearrangement uses TRBV6-6 and TRBJ1-2; 7 bases fit TRBD1. The CDR3 contains 11 residues. With 5 bases clipped from V and 8 bases from J, the junction kept 2 bases outside the gene matches. CDR1 and CDR2 from the germline V gene are MNHNY and SVGAGI (reference sequence). The CDR3 reads CASSRTGGYTF. CDR3 nucleotide sequence: TGTGCCAGCAGTCGGACAGGAGGCTACACCTTC.

This chain links TRBV27 with TRBJ1-5, with D perhaps TRBD1 (6 bases). The CDR3 covers 13 residues. The germline CDR1 and CDR2 sequences are MNHEY and SMNVEV (reference sequence). The V end lost 3 bases, the J end lost 9 bases, and 12 bases lay between the germline ends. The CDR3, as DNA: TGTGCCAGCAGTTTGCAGGGGCTGGGGCCCCAGCATTTT. Translating it yields CASSLQGLGPQHF.

The CDR3 protein is CASSKTRMYFMNTEAFF. The CDR3 region has the DNA TGTGCCAGCAGCAAAACGCGCATGTACTTCATGAACACTGAAGCTTTCTTT. The rearrangement uses TRBV21-1 and TRBJ1-1. TRBV21-1 is deemed a pseudogene. This CDR3 region has 17 residues.

V gene TRBV19 combines with J gene TRBJ2-7; TRBD1 aligns across 8 bases. The CDR3 covers 14 residues. J gave up 6 bases and V 5 bases, and 9 bases lay outside the gene matches. The germline CDR1 and CDR2 sequences are LNHDA and SQIVND (reference sequence). As DNA, the CDR3 is TGTGCCAGTAGTTGGAGACAGGGGATGGGCGAGCAGTACTTC. Protein product: CASSWRQGMGEQYF.

This clone was counted once. This chain uses TRBV21-1 with TRBJ1-2. TRBV21-1 is flagged as a pseudogene. The CDR3 sequence is 18 residues long. The CDR3: CASSKRWPFSAGPGGYTF. CDR3 coding DNA: TGTGCCAGCAGCAAAAGGTGGCCCTTTTCCGCCGGGCCGGGAGGCTACACCTTC.